Each of the 9 T cell receptor beta chains below was sequenced from the same sample in a study of cytomegalovirus exposure and HLA in healthy donors. Libraries were prepared by immunoSEQ multiplex PCR; TCRdb keeps only in-frame clonotypes and omits some of them. The sample holds 100,000 to 150,000 clones, 89% seen once. Sequencing input: PBMCs. The source is a woman between 18 and 29 years old in good health and CMV-seronegative.

The chain links TRBV7-6 to TRBJ2-1; the match to TRBD1 covers 8 bases. Germline assignment: CDR1 SGHVS and CDR2 FNYEAQ. V lost 5 bases to trimming and J lost 5 bases; unmatched junction nucleotides: 5. The CDR3 runs to 14 residues. In DNA form, the CDR3 reads TGTGCCAGCAGCATGACAGGGGTCCACAATGAGCAGTTCTTC. It codes for CASSMTGVHNEQFF.

This sequence joins TRBV15 and TRBJ2-3, with a possible D match to TRBD2 (6 bases). This CDR3 is built from 18 residues. Trimming stripped 0 bases from V and 5 bases from J, with 21 bases between. CDR1 and CDR2 from the germline V gene are LNHNV and YYDKDF (reference sequence). The CDR3 DNA reads as TGTGCCACCAGCAGAGATTCGGGCAGTTGGCCGCGGGGAGATACGCAGTATTTT. Its protein product is CATSRDSGSWPRGDTQYF.

This chain joins TRBV11-1 and TRBJ2-7; weak D call: TRBD2 (5 bases). The CDR3 contains 13 residues. Germline assignment: CDR1 SGHAT and CDR2 FQDESV (reference sequence). With 2 bases removed from V and 1 base from J, the gap between germline ends came to 6 bases. As DNA, the CDR3 is TGTGCCAGCAGCTTACGGGGTTCCTACGAGCAGTACTTC. Translation gives CASSLRGSYEQYF.

The chain recombines TRBV6-5 with TRBJ2-4; TRBD1 is a possible D gene (6 bases). This CDR3 is 12 amino acids long. Trimming removed 2 bases from V and 9 bases from J, with 8 bases in between. Germline loops: CDR1 MNHEY, CDR2 SVGAGI. CDR3 DNA sequence: TGTGCCAGCAGTTACCGAGGGGGCATTCAGTACTTC. Residues: CASSYRGGIQYF.

This clone was observed a few times. CDR3 amino acids: CASSYSDGQGSTEAFF. The DNA for the CDR3 is TGTGCCAGCAGTTACTCGGATGGACAGGGGAGCACTGAAGCTTTCTTT. This sequence joins TRBV6-5 and TRBJ1-1, with 9 positions matching TRBD1. Germline V CDR1 and CDR2: MNHEY, SVGAGI. The CDR3 length is 16 residues. Germline trimming cut 0 bases from V and 4 bases from J; bases unmatched to any gene: 6.

The sample holds many counts of this clone. V and J are TRBV4-1 and TRBJ1-4, with D uncertain. The CDR3 consists of 15 residues. Per the germline V gene, CDR1 is MGHRA and CDR2 is YSYEKL. The V end was cut by 5 bases, the J end by 4 bases, with 14 bases between. In nucleotides, the CDR3 is TGCGCCAGCAGCGAAGGAGGGATGTTTAATGAAAAACTGTTTTTT. It specifies CASSEGGMFNEKLFF.

V gene TRBV4-1 combines with J gene TRBJ2-1, with TRBD2 matching over 15 bases. The V gene's germline CDR1 is MGHRA and CDR2 YSYEKL. V was clipped by 4 bases and J by 10 bases; unmatched bases: 8. This CDR3 comprises 16 residues. The CDR3 region is CASSRRGLAGGPEQFF. DNA of the CDR3: TGCGCCAGCAGCCGAAGGGGACTAGCGGGGGGCCCGGAGCAGTTCTTC.

The CDR3, as DNA: TGTGCCAGCAGTTTGACAGGGGGCTACGAGCAGTACTTC. Translation: CASSLTGGYEQYF. The gene calls are TRBV27 and TRBJ2-7, with 9 nucleotides matching TRBD1. This CDR3 is built from 13 residues. The trim removed 3 bases at V and 3 bases at J, leaving 0 bases unmatched. Germline V gives CDR1 MNHEY, CDR2 SMNVEV (reference sequence).

This clone was counted a single time. This chain uses TRBV13 with TRBJ2-2, with a tentative D call TRBD2 (5 bases). Germline lookup yields CDR1 PRHDT and CDR2 FYEKMQ (reference sequence). V was trimmed by 5 bases and J by 7 bases, leaving 20 bases between them. CDR3 size: 16 residues. The CDR3 coding sequence is TGTGCCAGCAGCCCGTCGATGTACGTTGAGGGCGGGGAGCTGTTTTTT. This translates into CASSPSMYVEGGELFF. The complete variable domain, with remaining parts taken from reference TRBV13 and TRBJ2-2, reads AAGVIQSPRHLIKEKRETATLKCYPIPRHDTVYWYQQGPGQDPQFLISFYEKMQSDKGSIPDRFSAQQFSDYHSELNMSSLELGDSALYFCASSPSMYVEGGELFFGEGSRLTVL.